A selection of T cell receptor beta chains follows, all from one sample in a study of blood T cell repertoires in COVID-19. The table came from immunoSEQ multiplex PCR; TCRdb's copy has only in-frame clones and leaves some out. The data show fewer than 250,000 clones, approximately 86% seen once. Material for sequencing was peripheral blood. Receptors originate from a woman in her sixties with active or convalescent COVID-19. CDR3s include the opening cysteine and the closing phenylalanine or tryptophan. A D gene is named only where the DNA matches it firmly. Only some rows state a clone size, as once, few, many or a class for expanded clones.

clone_size: once
v_call: TRBV28
j_call: TRBJ2-5
d_call: -
cdr3_aa: CASSLFRGNPRTQYF
cdr3_nt: TGTGCCAGCAGTTTATTCAGGGGTAACCCCAGGACCCAGTACTTC

clone_size: -
v_call: TRBV19
j_call: TRBJ2-2
d_call: -
cdr3_aa: CASSKNLPGIRAGGELFF
cdr3_nt: TGTGCCAGTAGTAAAAATTTGCCCGGGATTAGGGCGGGCGGGGAGCTGTTTTTT

clone_size: -
v_call: TRBV11-2
j_call: TRBJ2-5
d_call: -
cdr3_aa: CASSLVRDYQETQYF
cdr3_nt: TGTGCCAGCAGCTTAGTTAGGGACTACCAAGAGACCCAGTACTTC

clone_size: -
v_call: TRBV7-8
j_call: TRBJ2-5
d_call: -
cdr3_aa: CASSQTGSGQETQYF
cdr3_nt: TGTGCCAGCAGCCAAACGGGGAGCGGCCAAGAGACCCAGTACTTC

clone_size: -
v_call: TRBV5-1
j_call: TRBJ2-1
d_call: -
cdr3_aa: CASSFKVGRERRTYNEQFF
cdr3_nt: TGCGCCAGCAGCTTTAAGGTGGGGCGGGAACGTCGCACCTACAATGAGCAGTTCTTC

clone_size: -
v_call: TRBV7-9
j_call: TRBJ1-1
d_call: -
cdr3_aa: CASSAQTGSGAFF
cdr3_nt: TGTGCCAGCAGCGCCCAGACAGGAAGCGGAGCTTTCTTT

clone_size: -
v_call: TRBV5-1
j_call: TRBJ1-1
d_call: TRBD1
cdr3_aa: CASSFGQGATEAFF
cdr3_nt: TGCGCCAGCAGCTTCGGACAGGGGGCAACTGAAGCTTTCTTT

clone_size: once
v_call: TRBV6-7
j_call: TRBJ1-4
d_call: TRBD1
cdr3_aa: CASISGQPTTNEKLFF
cdr3_nt: TGTGCCAGCATCTCGGGACAGCCAACAACTAATGAAAAACTGTTTTTT

clone_size: -
v_call: TRBV19
j_call: TRBJ2-7
d_call: TRBD1
cdr3_aa: CASSSGTGVVEQYF
cdr3_nt: TGTGCCAGTAGTTCCGGGACAGGGGTAGTAGAGCAGTACTTC

clone_size: -
v_call: TRBV10-3
j_call: TRBJ1-2
d_call: -
cdr3_aa: CAISAQGLDYGYTF
cdr3_nt: TGTGCCATCAGTGCCCAGGGGCTGGACTATGGCTACACCTTC

clone_size: -
v_call: TRBV18
j_call: TRBJ1-1
d_call: -
cdr3_aa: CASSPWDSNTEAFF
cdr3_nt: TGTGCCAGCTCACCCTGGGACTCGAACACTGAAGCTTTCTTT

clone_size: -
v_call: TRBV7-2
j_call: TRBJ2-5
d_call: TRBD2
cdr3_aa: CASSLVAGGPETQYF
cdr3_nt: TGTGCCAGCAGCTTAGTAGCGGGGGGGCCCGAGACCCAGTACTTC

clone_size: once
v_call: TRBV19
j_call: TRBJ1-1
d_call: -
cdr3_aa: CATSDSNRGTEAFF
cdr3_nt: TGTGCCACCTCGGACAGTAATAGGGGGACTGAAGCTTTCTTT

clone_size: once
v_call: TRBV9
j_call: TRBJ1-2
d_call: TRBD1
cdr3_aa: CASSGGQGPVLWGYTF
cdr3_nt: TGTGCCAGCAGTGGGGGACAGGGGCCAGTTCTATGGGGCTACACCTTC

clone_size: -
v_call: TRBV9
j_call: TRBJ1-1
d_call: TRBD1
cdr3_aa: CASSQGQLTEAFF
cdr3_nt: TGTGCCAGCAGCCAGGGACAGCTCACTGAAGCTTTCTTT

clone_size: -
v_call: TRBV12-3/TRBV12-4
j_call: TRBJ2-5
d_call: -
cdr3_aa: CASGEGLKETQYF
cdr3_nt: TGTGCCAGCGGAGAGGGCCTCAAAGAGACCCAGTACTTC

clone_size: -
v_call: TRBV20-1
j_call: TRBJ2-1
d_call: -
cdr3_aa: CSASSQGINNEQFF
cdr3_nt: TGCAGTGCTAGTAGTCAGGGGATAAACAATGAGCAGTTCTTC

clone_size: -
v_call: TRBV2
j_call: TRBJ2-7
d_call: TRBD1
cdr3_aa: CASRDWGTGDYEQYF
cdr3_nt: TGTGCCAGCAGGGACTGGGGGACAGGGGACTACGAGCAGTACTTC

clone_size: -
v_call: TRBV4-1
j_call: TRBJ1-6
d_call: -
cdr3_aa: CASSQEVRAKNSPLHF
cdr3_nt: TGCGCCAGCAGCCAAGAAGTGAGGGCCAAAAATTCACCCCTCCACTTT

clone_size: -
v_call: TRBV2
j_call: TRBJ2-3
d_call: -
cdr3_aa: CASSELVGMDTQYF
cdr3_nt: TGTGCCAGCAGTGAATTAGTGGGCATGGATACGCAGTATTTT

clone_size: few
v_call: TRBV30
j_call: TRBJ2-2
d_call: TRBD2
cdr3_aa: CAWSRLAGDTGELFF
cdr3_nt: TGTGCCTGGAGTCGGCTAGCGGGGGACACCGGGGAGCTGTTTTTT

clone_size: once
v_call: TRBV3-1/TRBV3-2
j_call: TRBJ2-1
d_call: -
cdr3_aa: CASSQDISSPGNEQFF
cdr3_nt: TGTGCCAGCAGCCAAGATATTAGCTCGCCTGGAAATGAGCAGTTCTTC

clone_size: -
v_call: TRBV24-1
j_call: TRBJ1-4
d_call: -
cdr3_aa: CATSDEEKLFF
cdr3_nt: TGTGCCACCAGTGATGAGGAAAAACTGTTTTTT

clone_size: -
v_call: TRBV2
j_call: TRBJ1-6
d_call: TRBD1
cdr3_aa: CASTGTGRTSYNSPLHF
cdr3_nt: TGTGCCAGCACCGGGACAGGGCGAACCTCCTATAATTCACCCCTCCACTTT

clone_size: -
v_call: TRBV13
j_call: TRBJ2-3
d_call: TRBD2
cdr3_aa: CASSSTSGSSYF
cdr3_nt: TGTGCCAGCAGCTCAACTAGCGGGAGTTCATATTTT

clone_size: once
v_call: TRBV4-2
j_call: TRBJ1-3
d_call: -
cdr3_aa: CASSQDAQSSGNTIYF
cdr3_nt: TGTGCCAGCAGCCAAGATGCACAAAGCTCTGGAAACACCATATATTTT